Listed here is a single TCR beta chain. Produced via immunoSEQ multiplex PCR; TCRdb's table is partial and in-frame only. The sample has 400,000 to 500,000 clones; less than 80% are singletons. The data belong to a study of shared clonotypes between healthy human individuals. V lost 3 bases to trimming and J lost 7 bases; unmatched junction nucleotides: 6. The V gene's germline CDR1 is SEHNR and CDR2 FQNEAQ (reference sequence). This CDR3 has 14 amino acids. This receptor was taken from a woman between 35 and 50 years old in good health. Some clones in this sample may be carry-over from other donors' samples. This chain links TRBV7-9 with TRBJ2-7; 10 bases agree with TRBD2. The material sequenced was PBMCs. The CDR3 nucleotides read TGTGCCAGCAGCTTTACAGCGGGAGGGGGAGAGCAGTACTTC. This encodes CASSFTAGGGEQYF.